The TCR beta chain described here comes from a study of early stage breast cancer tumors. At the level of the study: Most invasive tumors, about 80% of the 16, were ER+/PR+/HER2-. Roughly 9.4-fold was the mean read coverage per sample.

The study, taken as a whole, reports: Commonly generated sequences made up most enriched TCRB sequences shared between patients.

In the case of this clone: Its antigen is still unknown.

Assay: immunoSEQ multiplex PCR; the TCRdb copy retains only in-frame clones and omits some. The sample includes tens of thousands of clones, 65% to 80% seen only once; the top ten take 3.5%. The V end was cut by 0 bases, the J end by 6 bases, with 14 bases between. CDR3 length: 16 residues. Germline lookup yields CDR1 MNHNY and CDR2 SVGAGI (reference sequence). This clonotype originated in a person between 55 and 69 years old with breast cancer. The chain employs TRBV6-6 and TRBJ2-2, with D tentatively TRBD1 (5 bases). The sample taken for sequencing was blood. The CDR3 DNA reads as TGTGCCAGCAGTTACTCACTATTACAGGCCCCCGGGGAGCTGTTTTTT. It is translated as CASSYSLLQAPGELFF.